This TCR beta chain was documented in a study of graft-versus-host responses after intestinal transplantation. Study at large: Transplant types were multivisceral, liver-intestinal, or isolated intestinal.

Profiled with immunoSEQ multiplex PCR; TCRdb holds only in-frame clones, not every one. This table has roughly 70,000 clones, around 82% appearing once. Findings of the study overall: Those patients showing graft-donor T cell macrochimerism displayed high graft-versus-host to host-versus-graft clonal ratios in allografts. GvH clones appeared in recipient marrow, some first in ileum or blood. Declining HvG levels early post-transplant were linked to peak circulating GvH clone levels.

Turning to this clone: Its antigen is not known.

J gave up 1 base and V 5 bases, and 4 bases lay outside the gene matches. The CDR3 totals 16 residues. Germline CDR1 reads MNHNY; CDR2 reads SVGAGI (reference sequence). This clonotype was obtained from a human donor who was the organ donor for an intestinal transplant. The sequences come from unstimulated CD4+ T cells sorted from spleen or lymph node cells, collected before transplant. This chain links TRBV6-6 with TRBJ2-3; 12 bases align to TRBD2. DNA for the CDR3: TGTGCCAGCAGTACTAGACTAGCGGGGGGCACAGATACGCAGTATTTT. Encoded protein: CASSTRLAGGTDTQYF.